A selection of T cell receptor beta chains follows, all from one sample in a study of beta chain features in type 1 diabetes. Some clones are missing from TCRdb's copy, which holds only in-frame ones; the method was immunoSEQ multiplex PCR. The sample has about 41,000 clones, approximately 62% seen once. Sequenced input: Tregs from blood. The receptors here all came from a man aged 30-40 years with type 1 diabetes. Some clones in this sample may be carry-over from other donors' samples. The CDR3 runs from the conserved cysteine through the conserved F or W. D genes are given only for firm matches. Not every row has a clone size; where given, it reads once, few, many or a size class.

-	TRBV2	TRBJ2-5	-	TGTGCCAGCAGCAACGGACAGTATGAGACCCAGTACTTC	CASSNGQYETQYF
-	TRBV5-1	TRBJ2-3	TRBD2	TGCGCCAGCAGCTTGGGGCGACTAGCGGGGGGACTCACAGATACGCAGTATTTT	CASSLGRLAGGLTDTQYF
-	TRBV13	TRBJ2-3	-	TGTGCCAGCAGCCTCGACAGACACACAGATACGCAGTATTTT	CASSLDRHTDTQYF
-	TRBV7-2	TRBJ1-1	-	TGTGCCAGCTGCCTCAGGTCGAACACTGAAGCTTTCTTT	CASCLRSNTEAFF
few	TRBV11-1	TRBJ2-1	-	TGTGCCAGCAGCTTGACGGGTTATTACAATGAGCAGTTCTTC	CASSLTGYYNEQFF
few	TRBV21-1	TRBJ2-7	-	TGTGCCAGCAGCGAAGGGGCTAGCGGGGGGATTTGCTACGAGCAGTACTTC	CASSEGASGGICYEQYF
-	TRBV6-5	TRBJ2-3	-	TGTGCCAGCAGTTACTCGAGGATCCCGGCAGATACGCAGTATTTT	CASSYSRIPADTQYF
-	TRBV7-9	TRBJ1-5	-	TGTGCCAGCAGCTCTGGTGGAGGTAGCAATCAGCCCCAGCATTTT	CASSSGGGSNQPQHF
-	TRBV11-2	TRBJ2-1	TRBD1	TGTGCCAGCAGCTTGGGACAGGGCTATGAGCAGTTCTTC	CASSLGQGYEQFF
-	TRBV11-2	TRBJ2-3	TRBD2	TGTGCCAGCAGCTTCGCGGCTAGCGGGGGGGATACGCAGTATTTT	CASSFAASGGDTQYF
-	TRBV18	TRBJ2-7	-	TGTGCCAGCTCGCAGTTGGGCAGCTACTACGAGCAGTACTTC	CASSQLGSYYEQYF
-	TRBV4-1	TRBJ2-3	TRBD2	TGCGCCAGCAGCCAAGAAACGGTGGCGGGGGGGCGGGGAGATACGCAGTATTTT	CASSQETVAGGRGDTQYF
once	TRBV5-1	TRBJ2-7	-	TGCGCCAGCACCTCTACCGGGTCTTCCTACGAGCAGTACTTC	CASTSTGSSYEQYF
-	TRBV14	TRBJ2-7	-	TGTGCCAGCAGCCGATCCGGGGGATACGAGCAGTACTTC	CASSRSGGYEQYF
-	TRBV5-5	TRBJ2-7	-	TGTGCCAGCAGATCCGACAGTCGATCCTACGAGCAGTACTTC	CASRSDSRSYEQYF
-	TRBV5-1	TRBJ2-7	TRBD1	TGCGCCAGCAGCTCTCTTGAGGGGGACAGGGGCTACGAGCAGTACTTC	CASSSLEGDRGYEQYF
few	TRBV7-3	TRBJ2-1	-	TGTGCCAGCAGCTCCGTTCGGGGTTCAAGGATCAATGAGCAGTTCTTC	CASSSVRGSRINEQFF
-	TRBV7-9	TRBJ1-2	TRBD1	TGTGCCAGCAGCCTTCGACAGGGTTGGGGTGCTAACTATGGCTACACCTTC	CASSLRQGWGANYGYTF
-	TRBV9	TRBJ2-1	-	TGTGCCAGCAGCGTTGCCATTCGGGATGAGCAGTTCTTC	CASSVAIRDEQFF
-	TRBV4-1	TRBJ1-5	TRBD1	TGCGCCAGCGGCTCGGGGACAGGGGGATTTCAGCCCCAGCATTTT	CASGSGTGGFQPQHF
few	TRBV7-9	TRBJ2-7	TRBD2	TGTGCCAGCAGCTCCCTAGCGGGGGGGGTCGAGCAGTACTTC	CASSSLAGGVEQYF
-	TRBV19	TRBJ1-5	TRBD1	TGTGCCAGTAGCGTCAGAGGGGGCCTATCAGCTCAGCCCCAGCATTTT	CASSVRGGLSAQPQHF
-	TRBV5-1	TRBJ2-1	-	TGCGCCAGCAGCGGTGACAGCTTCAATGAGCAGTTCTTC	CASSGDSFNEQFF
-	TRBV19	TRBJ1-6	-	TGTGCCATTTCGCGGGGCTATAATTCACCCCTCCACTTT	CAISRGYNSPLHF
-	TRBV11-1	TRBJ1-1	-	TGTGCCAGCCGAGGCACTGAAGCTTTCTTT	CASRGTEAFF
few	TRBV28	TRBJ1-1	-	TGTGCCAGCAGTTTGAGACAGGTGAACACTGAAGCTTTCTTT	CASSLRQVNTEAFF
-	TRBV5-1	TRBJ1-4	TRBD1	TGCGCCAGCAAGCTCAGGGGGCGAAGTGAAAAACTGTTTTTT	CASKLRGRSEKLFF
-	TRBV7-9	TRBJ1-1	-	TGTGCCAGCAGCCCCCTGGCGGGTGGTGAAGCTTTCTTT	CASSPLAGGEAFF
-	TRBV19	TRBJ1-3	-	TGTGCCAGTAGTACAGAAGGAGCCTCTGGAAACACCATATATTTT	CASSTEGASGNTIYF
once	TRBV7-8	TRBJ2-5	-	TGTGCCAGCCGAACGCGGAGTAGCGGCGAGTACCAAGAGACCCAGTACTTC	CASRTRSSGEYQETQYF
-	TRBV7-2	TRBJ2-5	TRBD2	TGTGCCAGCAGCTTCCTAGCGGGGGGAGGGACCCAGTACTTC	CASSFLAGGGTQYF
-	TRBV28	TRBJ1-5	-	TGTGCCAGCAGCCCTCAGGGGAGTTTCAATCAGCCCCAGCATTTT	CASSPQGSFNQPQHF
few	TRBV5-1	TRBJ2-2	TRBD1	TGCGCCAGCAGCACCCGGACAGGTGGGCCCGGGGAGCTGTTTTTT	CASSTRTGGPGELFF
-	TRBV5-1	TRBJ2-4	-	TGCGCCAGCAGCTTGATGGCAGAGGACATTCAGTACTTC	CASSLMAEDIQYF
-	TRBV28	TRBJ2-5	TRBD2	TGTGCCAGCAGTACTAGCGGGGACCCCTGGGAGACCCAGTACTTC	CASSTSGDPWETQYF
-	TRBV19	TRBJ2-3	-	TGTGCCAGTGGAGGTTTCACAGATACGCAGTATTTT	CASGGFTDTQYF
-	TRBV5-1	TRBJ2-2	TRBD2	TGCGCCAGCAGCCTGGGCGGGGGACCTCAAGGGGAGCTGTTTTTT	CASSLGGGPQGELFF
-	TRBV7-2	TRBJ1-1	-	TGTGCCAGCAGCCCCAGAGGGGACTGGACTGAAGCTTTCTTT	CASSPRGDWTEAFF
-	TRBV6-5	TRBJ1-2	-	TGTGCCAGCAGTTACGGCAGGGCGAGTAACTATGGCTACACCTTC	CASSYGRASNYGYTF
-	TRBV5-1	TRBJ2-2	-	TGCGCCAGCAACCCAGGGGTGAACACCGGGGAGCTGTTTTTT	CASNPGVNTGELFF
-	TRBV5-1	TRBJ2-2	-	TGCGCCAGCAGCGCGGACAGAACTTGGCTGTTTTTT	CASSADRTWLFF
-	TRBV5-4	TRBJ2-5	TRBD2	TGTGCCAGCAGCCTGACTAGCGGGGGTTCGGAGACCCAGTACTTC	CASSLTSGGSETQYF
-	TRBV7-9	TRBJ2-3	TRBD2	TGTGCCAGCAGCTTCAGCGGGGCCCCGTCCACAGATACGCAGTATTTT	CASSFSGAPSTDTQYF
-	TRBV11-3	TRBJ2-2	-	TGTGCCAGCAGCTTAGATTACAGCTCCGGGGAGCTGTTTTTT	CASSLDYSSGELFF
-	TRBV5-1	TRBJ2-2	TRBD2	TGCGCCAGTGGACTAGAGAACACCGGGGAGCTGTTTTTT	CASGLENTGELFF
-	TRBV7-2	TRBJ2-1	-	TGTGCCAGCAGCTTAGCGGGGGGGCCAACTGAGCAGTTCTTC	CASSLAGGPTEQFF
-	TRBV5-1	TRBJ2-1	TRBD2	TGCGCCAGCAGCTTGACTAGCGGCGGGAGCTCCTACAATGAGCAGTTCTTC	CASSLTSGGSSYNEQFF
-	TRBV18	TRBJ1-1	-	TGTGCCAGCTCACCCTTGGACTCTGAAGCTTTCTTT	CASSPLDSEAFF
-	TRBV10-3	TRBJ2-7	-	TGTGCCATCAGGGGGCAAGGTAGCAACGAGCAGTACTTC	CAIRGQGSNEQYF
-	TRBV6-6	TRBJ1-5	-	TGTGCCAGCAGTTACGAGGGTCAGCCCCAGCATTTT	CASSYEGQPQHF
-	TRBV6-5	TRBJ2-7	TRBD1	TGTGCCAGCGGGCGGACAGGGGCCTACTACGAGCAGTACTTC	CASGRTGAYYEQYF
once	TRBV7-9	TRBJ2-3	TRBD2	TGTGCCAGCAGCTTAGTTAGCGGGGGGCCTAGCACAGATACGCAGTATTTT	CASSLVSGGPSTDTQYF
-	TRBV5-1	TRBJ2-3	-	TGCGCCAGCAGCGGGTTTAGGGGGTTGATAGGAGATACGCAGTATTTT	CASSGFRGLIGDTQYF
few	TRBV10-3	TRBJ2-2	TRBD1	TGTGCCATCAGTGAGGGACAGGGGAACACCGGGGAGCTGTTTTTT	CAISEGQGNTGELFF